This T cell receptor beta chain appears in the sequencing data of a study of cytomegalovirus exposure and HLA in healthy donors. Whole-study results and caveats: Immune exposure information comprised only CMV serostatus. Fewer N-insertions (relative to the roughly 630-donor mean) were reportedly seen in an Asian-associated ancestry cluster in a later analysis.

This clone occurred a few times. The antigen is not known. Everyone who donated was a healthy bone marrow donor. It was with 60 Vbeta and 13 Jbeta primers that the PCR ran. Source study methods: A later analysis counted about 80 million unique TCR beta chains, some 11 million shared. The assay was immunoSEQ multiplex PCR, and TCRdb's table has in-frame clones only and misses some. The V and J calls and the clone size are those of that table, but D and trimming were determined from the DNA. The sample includes some 150,000 clones, more than 9.5% of them seen just once. This TCR derives from a man in his fifties in good health and CMV-seronegative. Sequencing used PBMCs.

The CDR3 sequence is CASSESLAGPTNNEQFF. The CDR3 DNA follows: TGTGCCAGCAGTGAGTCTCTAGCGGGGCCAACCAACAATGAGCAGTTCTTC. The V and J genes are TRBV25-1 and TRBJ2-1; 9 bases map to TRBD2. Per germline, CDR1 MGHDK and CDR2 SYGVNS. CDR3 length: 17 residues. V lost 3 bases and J lost 5; bases outside the gene matches: 11.